A single T cell receptor beta chain is shown here with its context. Antigen unknown. These data are taken from a study of cytomegalovirus exposure and HLA in healthy donors. Notes on the study in general: Rare TCR sequences predominated, though certain public TCRs were found in many donors.

The PCR was carried out with 60 Vbeta primers and 13 Jbeta primers. TCRdb's table, derived via immunoSEQ multiplex PCR, lists solely in-frame clones and lacks some. The sample yields 180,000 or so clones, roughly 84% seen once. Germline CDR1 reads ENHRY; CDR2 reads SYGVKD. The CDR3 loop spans 13 amino acids. V gave up 3 bases and J gave up 2 bases, with 7 bases separating them. The genes are TRBV10-3 and TRBJ1-2; unclear D gene. Sequencing was performed on PBMCs. This receptor was identified in a male donor in good health and CMV-seronegative. The CDR3 nucleotides are TGTGCCATCAGTGACCGACACAACTATGGCTACACCTTC. Translation: CAISDRHNYGYTF.